This TCR beta chain was sequenced for a study of CD8+CD57+ T cells in acquired aplastic anemia. On the study more broadly: An average of 3.2 ug of DNA was obtained from sorted CD4+ and CD8+ cells.

This clonotype showed up just a few times. Its cognate antigen is unknown. Whole-study findings and limits: Between patients and controls, some 31 CD8+ CDR3 sequences were found in common. Significant differences in CD8+ Simpson's diversity were not observed between patients and controls.

TCR beta VDJ combinations and CDR3 sequences were profiled from genomic DNA. One entry per CDR3 protein, called by TCRdb with MiXCR from the reads. The table has approximately 470,000 distinct CDR3 sequences, less than 35% seen once; the top ten hold nearly 0.85%. The CDR3 consists of 17 residues. V was clipped by 4 bases and J by 3 bases; unmatched bases: 10. Germline CDR1 and CDR2: SGHAT and FQNNGV. Whoever was chosen for sequencing had shown CD8+CD57+ cell expansion by flow cytometry. Severe acquired aplastic anemia was present in all patients. Material for sequencing was sorted CD4+, CD8+, or CD8+CD57+ T cells (not recorded which) from PBMCs. The clonotype comes from a human donor with aplastic anemia. The V and J genes are TRBV11-2 and TRBJ2-7; 12 bases agree with TRBD2. CDR3 amino acids: CASSYKALAGGNYEQYF. The CDR3 DNA follows: TGTGCCAGCAGCTACAAGGCCCTAGCGGGAGGGAACTACGAGCAGTACTTC.